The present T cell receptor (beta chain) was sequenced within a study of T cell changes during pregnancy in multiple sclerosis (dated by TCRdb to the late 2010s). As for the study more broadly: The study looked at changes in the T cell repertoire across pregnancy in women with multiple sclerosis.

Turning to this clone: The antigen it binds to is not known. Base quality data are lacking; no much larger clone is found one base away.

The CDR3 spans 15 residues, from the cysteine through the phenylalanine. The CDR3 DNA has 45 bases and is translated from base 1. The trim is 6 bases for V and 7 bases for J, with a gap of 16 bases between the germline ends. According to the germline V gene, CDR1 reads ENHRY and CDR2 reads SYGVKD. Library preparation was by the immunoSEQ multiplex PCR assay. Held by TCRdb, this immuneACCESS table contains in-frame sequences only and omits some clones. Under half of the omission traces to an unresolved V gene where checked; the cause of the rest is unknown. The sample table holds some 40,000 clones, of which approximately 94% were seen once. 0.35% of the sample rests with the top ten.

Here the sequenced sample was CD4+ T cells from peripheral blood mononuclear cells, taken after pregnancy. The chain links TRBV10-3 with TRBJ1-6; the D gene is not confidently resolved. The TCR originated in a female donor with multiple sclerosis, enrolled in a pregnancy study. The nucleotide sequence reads TGTGCCATCAGCCCCGGGGAGGGAAGAAATTCACCCCTCCACTTT. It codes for CAISPGEGRNSPLHF.